This passage covers 27 T cell receptor beta chains from one sample sequenced in a study of CD8+ T cells in alopecia areata. RNA extraction was followed by reverse transcription into cDNA, which acted as the sequencing template. TCRdb's copy holds only in-frame clones and misses some; the assay was immunoSEQ multiplex PCR. The sample consists of around 150,000 clones, about three fifths of them appearing once. What was sequenced was CD4+ T cells sorted from blood. Receptors originate from a human donor in good health.

The J gene is TRBJ2-1, the V gene TRBV5-1, with 11 bases fitting TRBD2. CDR1 SGHRS and CDR2 YFSETQ come from the germline V gene. The CDR3 length is 16 residues. V lost 3 bases and J lost 4; bases outside the gene matches: 6. For the CDR3, the DNA is TGCGCCAGCAGCTGGGAGGTAGCGGGAGGGTACAATGAGCAGTTCTTC. Translated: CASSWEVAGGYNEQFF.

The rearrangement uses TRBV5-1 and TRBJ2-4; possibly TRBD1 for D (5 bases). Trimming stripped 0 bases from V and 5 bases from J, with 12 bases between. Looked up from germline, CDR1 is SGHRS and CDR2 is YFSETQ. The CDR3 is made up of 15 amino acids. CDR3 bases: TGCGCCAGCAGCTTGGGCGGTCAGGGTGAAAACATTCAGTACTTC. Protein product: CASSLGGQGENIQYF.

In its sample, this clone was seen many times. The J gene is TRBJ2-7, the V gene TRBV2; a possible D gene is TRBD2 (5 bases). Germline CDR1 is SNHLY and CDR2 is FYNNEI. Trimming cost V 7 bases and J 1 base, with 8 bases left between them. The CDR3 sequence is 12 residues long. The CDR3 protein is CASTGDSYEQYF. The DNA for the CDR3 is TGTGCCAGCACCGGGGATTCCTACGAGCAGTACTTC.

The V and J genes are TRBV29-1 and TRBJ2-3; 14 bases agree with TRBD2. This CDR3 has 15 amino acids. The V segment lost 7 bases and the J segment 5 bases; nucleotides outside the gene matches: 8. In germline, CDR1 is SQVTM, CDR2 ANQGSEA. The CDR3 nucleotides are TGCAGCGGTCAAGGACTAGCGGGAGGTAAAGATACGCAGTATTTT. Encoded protein: CSGQGLAGGKDTQYF.

Only one count was recorded for this clone. The chain employs TRBV2 and TRBJ2-2, with 9 bases matching TRBD2. The CDR3 extends over 15 amino acids. Germline assignment: CDR1 SNHLY and CDR2 FYNNEI. V trimming: 6 bases; J trimming: 6 bases; junction bases outside the gene matches: 8. The CDR3 here is CASRDGTSHAGELFF. CDR3 sequence (DNA): TGTGCCAGCAGGGATGGGACTAGCCACGCCGGGGAGCTGTTTTTT. Looking up the rest from reference TRBV2 and TRBJ2-2 gives the full variable domain: EPEVTQTPSHQVTQMGQEVILRCVPISNHLYFYWYRQILGQKVEFLVSFYNNEISEKSEIFDDQFSVERPDGSNFTLKIRSTKLEDSAMYFCASRDGTSHAGELFFGEGSRLTVL.

The V gene is TRBV18, the J gene TRBJ2-7; D gene uncertain. Germline CDR1 and CDR2: KGHSH and LQKENI. The CDR3 totals 13 residues. V lost 6 bases and J lost 4, with 13 bases in between. The chain's CDR3 is CASSKGDVYEQYF. CDR3 coding DNA: TGTGCCAGCTCCAAGGGTGATGTTTACGAGCAGTACTTC.

This chain joins TRBV2 and TRBJ1-2, with 8 bases lining up with TRBD1. The germline V gene has CDR1 SNHLY and CDR2 FYNNEI. This CDR3 has 15 residues. The junction had 6 bases not matched to a gene; V was cut back by 5 bases and J by 1 base. In DNA, the CDR3 is TGTGCCAGCAGTTTAGGACAGGGATTTAACTATGGCTACACCTTC. This sequence encodes CASSLGQGFNYGYTF.

In regard to this clone: The same CDR3 also results from other DNA sequences found in this sample. The chain uses TRBV25-1 and TRBJ1-5; D remains unclear. This CDR3 has 14 amino acids. The V end was cut by 4 bases, the J end by 0 bases, with 7 bases between. CDR1 and CDR2 (germline): MGHDK, SYGVNS. Written as DNA, the CDR3 is TGTGCCAGCAGTGGAACGGATAGCAATCAGCCCCAGCATTTT. It encodes CASSGTDSNQPQHF.

The sample holds a few counts of this clone. This chain uses TRBV4-1 with TRBJ2-3; TRBD2 aligns across 11 bases. The CDR3 is 17 residues long. V lost 2 bases, J lost 2 bases, and 6 bases stayed unmatched. From germline, CDR1 is MGHRA and CDR2 YSYEKL. This CDR3 reads CASSQLPGLAATDTQYF. In DNA form, the CDR3 reads TGCGCCAGCAGCCAACTTCCGGGACTAGCGGCCACAGATACGCAGTATTTT.

This clone was counted once. Within the sample, other DNA sequences also encode this same CDR3. J is TRBJ2-7 and V is TRBV29-1; D gene ambiguous. This CDR3 has 11 residues. V gave up 4 bases and J gave up 4 bases, with 8 bases separating them. CDR1 SQVTM and CDR2 ANQGSEA come from the germline V gene. This CDR3 is CSVGRGYEQYF. The CDR3 DNA reads as TGCAGCGTTGGCAGAGGTTACGAGCAGTACTTC.

The chain employs TRBV5-4 and TRBJ1-1; D is unclear. The germline CDR1 and CDR2 sequences are SGHNT and YYREEE (reference sequence). The V end was cut by 1 base, the J end by 1 base, with 5 bases between. The CDR3 is 13 residues long. As DNA, the CDR3 is TGTGCCAGCAGCTTGCCAGGGAACACTGAAGCTTTCTTT. Residues: CASSLPGNTEAFF. Full variable domain (missing parts from reference TRBV5-4 and TRBJ1-1): ETGVTQSPTHLIKTRGQQVTLRCSSQSGHNTVSWYQQALGQGPQFIFQYYREEENGRGNFPPRFSGLQFPNYSSELNVNALELDDSALYLCASSLPGNTEAFFGQGTRLTVV.

By frequency in the sample, this clone is medium-sized. The CDR3 DNA reads as TGTGCCAGCAGCTTGTACAGGAACAGGCACCAAGAGACCCAGTACTTC. This codes for CASSLYRNRHQETQYF. The V and J genes are TRBV7-9 and TRBJ2-5, with TRBD1 as a possible D gene (5 bases). Trimming left V 3 bases short and J 0 bases short, with 14 bases between. CDR3 length: 16 amino acids. Germline CDR1 and CDR2: SEHNR and FQNEAQ (reference sequence).

The chain is built from TRBV30 and TRBJ1-4, with D perhaps TRBD1 (5 bases). Germline lookup yields CDR1 GTSNPN and CDR2 SVGIG (reference sequence). The CDR3 covers 13 residues. Trimming shortened V by 6 bases and J by 8 bases, and 16 bases separated the two germline ends. CDR3 coding DNA: TGTGCCTGCCTGGGCAGGGAGAACGAAAAACTGTTTTTT. The encoded protein is CACLGRENEKLFF.

The sample holds a few counts of this clone. The genes are TRBV18 and TRBJ1-2; no clear D gene. Per germline, CDR1 KGHSH and CDR2 LQKENI. Trimming removed 4 bases from V and 2 bases from J, with 8 bases in between. The CDR3 covers 13 residues. The CDR3 DNA is TGTGCCAGCTCACAAGGTCGCAACTATGGCTACACCTTC. Amino acid sequence: CASSQGRNYGYTF.

The gene calls are TRBV12-5 and TRBJ2-1; 11 positions agree with TRBD2. The CDR3 spans 14 residues. CDR1 is LGHNT and CDR2 is FRNRAP in the germline V gene. V was clipped by 6 bases and J by 10 bases; unmatched bases: 8. In DNA form, the CDR3 reads TGTGCTAGTGGAACTAGCGGGAGTTCCGGCGAGCAGTTCTTC. Its translation is CASGTSGSSGEQFF.

The chain combines TRBV2 with TRBJ2-5; 7 nucleotides match TRBD1. The length of the CDR3 is 14 residues. Unmatched junction bases numbered 9, after V lost 6 bases and J lost 5 bases. CDR1 and CDR2 (germline): SNHLY, FYNNEI. For the CDR3, the DNA is TGTGCCAGCAGAGGGGACAGCCCCAGGGAGACCCAGTACTTC. This codes for CASRGDSPRETQYF.

CDR3 in DNA: TGTGCCAGCAGCCAGAGGACATACGTTGGCTACACCTTC. Encoded protein: CASSQRTYVGYTF. V and J are TRBV14 and TRBJ1-2, with D possibly matching TRBD1 (5 bases). The germline gives CDR1 SGHDN, CDR2 FVKESK. The CDR3 is 13 residues long. V was shortened by 3 bases and J by 7 bases, with 12 bases between the two germline ends. Complete variable domain (other parts from reference TRBV14 and TRBJ1-2): EAGVTQFPSHSVIEKGQTVTLRCDPISGHDNLYWYRRVMGKEIKFLLHFVKESKQDESGMPNNRFLAERTGGTYSTLKVQPAELEDSGVYFCASSQRTYVGYTFGSGTRLTVV.

The chain links TRBV27 to TRBJ1-1, with D tentatively TRBD1 (6 bases). This CDR3 is 17 amino acids long. V was trimmed by 4 bases and J by 5 bases, leaving 23 bases between them. Germline CDR1 MNHEY, CDR2 SMNVEV (reference sequence). The CDR3 loop reads CASSSHSLGGGITEAFF. Written as DNA, the CDR3 is TGTGCCAGCAGTTCACACTCCCTCGGGGGGGGCATAACTGAAGCTTTCTTT.

This clone showed up just a few times. The J gene is TRBJ1-2, the V gene TRBV10-3; D is ambiguous. This CDR3 is 13 amino acids long. The V gene lost 1 base and the J gene lost 8 bases, with 11 bases spanning the gap. CDR1 ENHRY and CDR2 SYGVKD come from the germline V gene. CDR3 residues: CAISELAANGYTF. For the CDR3, the DNA is TGTGCCATCAGTGAGTTGGCAGCGAACGGCTACACCTTC.

This chain joins TRBV5-4 and TRBJ1-1; 7 bases align to TRBD1. The CDR3 runs to 15 residues. The V gene end was trimmed by 3 bases and the J gene end by 0 bases; junction bases not matched to a gene: 5. Germline loops: CDR1 SGHNT, CDR2 YYREEE (reference sequence). CDR3 protein: CASSSDRDMNTEAFF. Written as DNA, the CDR3 is TGTGCCAGCAGCTCAGACAGGGATATGAACACTGAAGCTTTCTTT. The whole variable domain, filled in from reference TRBV5-4 and TRBJ1-1, reads ETGVTQSPTHLIKTRGQQVTLRCSSQSGHNTVSWYQQALGQGPQFIFQYYREEENGRGNFPPRFSGLQFPNYSSELNVNALELDDSALYLCASSSDRDMNTEAFFGQGTRLTVV.

This clone occurred a few times. The gene calls are TRBV29-1 and TRBJ2-7; the match to TRBD2 covers 9 bases. This CDR3 comprises 13 residues. Germline V gene lookup returns CDR1 SQVTM and CDR2 ANQGSEA. V lost 4 bases, J lost 4 bases, and 5 bases stayed unmatched. Here the CDR3 DNA reads TGCAGCGTTGGTTTTAGCGGGAGATACGAGCAGTACTTC. It codes for CSVGFSGRYEQYF.

This clone came up a few times. V is TRBV23-1 and J is TRBJ1-2; 8 bases match TRBD1. TRBV23-1 is classed as an ORF, of uncertain function. Trimming removed 3 bases from V and 4 bases from J; junction bases left unmatched: 7. The CDR3 covers 15 residues. The CDR3 sequence: CASSQTGQAGYGYTF. CDR3 coding DNA: TGCGCCAGCAGTCAGACGGGACAGGCGGGCTATGGCTACACCTTC.

The rearrangement links TRBV6-5 to TRBJ1-2; the D is unclear. CDR3 length: 14 residues. CDR1 and CDR2 from the germline V gene are MNHEY and SVGAGI. The V and J ends lost 0 bases and 7 bases respectively, with 12 bases between them. CDR3 protein: CASSYSTFLSGYTF. Written as DNA, the CDR3 is TGTGCCAGCAGTTACTCGACCTTCTTGTCTGGCTACACCTTC.

V usage is TRBV11-1 and J usage is TRBJ2-5; D is perhaps TRBD1 (5 bases). The CDR3 consists of 14 residues. Trimming removed 3 bases from V and 4 bases from J, with 12 bases in between. Looked up from germline, CDR1 is SGHAT and CDR2 is FQDESV (reference sequence). CDR3 in DNA: TGTGCCAGCAGCTTCATGGGGCGCATAGAGACCCAGTACTTC. Its translation is CASSFMGRIETQYF.

As for this clone: The sample carries other DNA sequences with the same CDR3. The chain uses TRBV29-1 and TRBJ1-1; D is ambiguous. The V gene lost 6 bases and the J gene lost 0 bases, with 11 bases spanning the gap. The germline V gene encodes CDR1 SQVTM and CDR2 ANQGSEA. The CDR3 loop spans 13 amino acids. CDR3: CSVARRVNTEAFF. The CDR3 coding sequence is TGCAGCGTGGCAAGGCGGGTGAACACTGAAGCTTTCTTT.

This clone was found a few times. This chain links TRBV28 with TRBJ2-7; 10 bases fit TRBD2. After removal of 7 bases from V and 4 bases from J, the junction contained 7 bases not matched to a gene. CDR1 is MDHEN, CDR2 SYDVKM, per germline. The CDR3 has 14 residues. The CDR3, as DNA: TGTGCCAGCAAGGAGCGGGAGGGCTGGTACGAGCAGTACTTC. Encoded protein: CASKEREGWYEQYF.

J is TRBJ2-5 and V is TRBV5-8, with 8 nucleotides matching TRBD1. V dropped 4 bases and J dropped 1; count of bases not matched to a gene: 3. Per germline, CDR1 SGHTS and CDR2 YDEGEE. This CDR3 is built from 14 residues. The CDR3 DNA reads TGTGCCAGCAGCCTGACAGGGGTCCAAGAGACCCAGTACTTC. This translates into CASSLTGVQETQYF.